Presented here are 2 T cell receptor beta chains from one specimen sequenced in a study of T-cell memory formation after mild COVID-19. TCRdb used MiXCR to reprocess the 5' RACE reads, holding one entry per CDR3 protein. The sample lists about 82,000 distinct CDR3 sequences, about 16% occurring once. The source material was PBMCs or a T cell subset sorted from them (not recorded which). These TCRs come from a man in his late teens or twenties who had mild COVID-19 (a few samples of this study predate the infection). Cell type and time point are not known.

J is TRBJ1-2 and V is TRBV5-6; 12 nucleotides align to TRBD1. The ends lost 2 bases at V and 8 bases at J; junction bases unmatched: 4. This CDR3 region has 14 residues. Germline V gene sequence: CDR1 SGHDT, CDR2 YYEEEE. The CDR3 here is CASSFPGQGAGYTF. The CDR3 region has the DNA TGTGCCAGCAGCTTCCCGGGACAGGGGGCGGGCTACACCTTC.

The genes are TRBV27 and TRBJ2-1, with D uncertain. The CDR3 sequence is 11 residues long. Germline CDR1 MNHEY, CDR2 SMNVEV (reference sequence). With 3 bases removed from V and 7 bases from J, the gap between germline ends came to 4 bases. CDR3 sequence: CASSFANEQFF. The CDR3 bases are TGTGCCAGCAGTTTCGCGAATGAGCAGTTCTTC.